The 20 T cell receptor beta chains reported below all come from one sample, sequenced in a study of read filtering for tumor transcriptome and immune sequencing. Molecular barcoded adaptors covering alpha/delta and beta/gamma chains were used on approximately 400 ng RNA. TCRdb recomputed calls from the reads with MiXCR, one row per CDR3 protein. The sample gives more than 45,000 distinct CDR3 sequences, roughly 19% of which show up once; less than 20% is in the top ten. The sample comprised a population of CD138-negative cells sorted from bone marrow. The receptor source for this set is a donor aged 40 or over with multiple myeloma.

This clonotype was picked up many times. This chain uses TRBV3-1 with TRBJ2-5; no definite D call. The CDR3 has 15 amino acids. Germline CDR1 LGHDT, CDR2 YNNKEL (reference sequence). The ends were cut back, 0 bases at V and 4 bases at J, with 12 bases in the middle. CDR3 loop: CASSQDQVSGETQYF. CDR3 DNA: TGTGCCAGCAGCCAAGATCAAGTATCGGGAGAGACCCAGTACTTC.

At least ten counts were recorded for this clonotype. The chain recombines TRBV28 with TRBJ2-6; no clear D. With 4 bases removed from V and 0 bases from J, the gap between germline ends came to 10 bases. Germline V gene data show CDR1 as MDHEN and CDR2 as SYDVKM. The CDR3 covers 16 residues. The CDR3 bases are TGTGCCAGCAGTTCCAACAGCCTCTCTGGGGCCAACGTCCTGACTTTC. This translates into CASSSNSLSGANVLTF. Combining the CDR3 with reference TRBV28 and TRBJ2-6 gives the whole variable domain DVKVTQSSRYLVKRTGEKVFLECVQDMDHENMFWYRQDPGLGLRLIYFSYDVKMKEKGDIPEGYSVSREKKERFSLILESASTNQTSMYLCASSSNSLSGANVLTFGAGSRLTVL.

J is TRBJ1-1 and V is TRBV6-2 or TRBV6-3; no clear D gene. The germline V gene has CDR1 MNHEY and CDR2 SVGEGT. V was pared by 6 bases and J by 9 bases, with 20 bases between. This CDR3 is 14 amino acids long. CDR3 region: CASRADLNGEQAFF. DNA of the CDR3: TGTGCCAGCAGGGCCGACTTAAACGGGGAACAAGCTTTCTTT.

This clonotype was seen many times. This chain joins TRBV20-1 and TRBJ2-1, with a possible D match to TRBD2 (5 bases). V lost 3 bases and J lost 6, with 12 bases in between. The CDR3 contains 13 residues. Germline-derived CDR1 and CDR2 are DFQATT and SNEGSKA (reference sequence). CDR3 region: CSASGPSFNEQFF. The CDR3 DNA follows: TGCAGTGCTAGTGGCCCTAGCTTCAATGAGCAGTTCTTC.

This clonotype is medium-sized within its sample. CDR3 amino acids: CASSALAGDYNEQFF. The CDR3 DNA follows: TGTGCCAGCAGCGCACTAGCGGGAGACTACAATGAGCAGTTCTTC. This chain connects TRBV9 to TRBJ2-1, with 11 bases lining up with TRBD2. The V gene end was trimmed by 3 bases and the J gene end by 3 bases; junction bases not matched to a gene: 2. This CDR3 has 15 residues. The germline gives CDR1 SGDLS, CDR2 YYNGEE.

On this clonotype itself: A much larger clone is a single base away; this may be a read error. The chain combines TRBV7-2 with TRBJ2-7, with D tentatively TRBD1 (5 bases). CDR1 and CDR2 (germline): SGHTA, FQGNSA. V lost 5 bases to trimming and J lost 1 base, with 12 bases between them. The length of the CDR3 is 14 residues. CDR3 residues: CASSHQGPSYEQYF. The DNA of the CDR3 is TGTGCCAGCAGCCACCAGGGTCCTTCCTACGAGCAGTACTTC.

This clonotype was seen many times. The V call is TRBV2, the J call TRBJ1-5; D might be TRBD1 (6 bases). Trimming pared 4 bases from V and 5 bases from J, leaving 12 bases between. This CDR3 region has 14 residues. Germline V CDR1 and CDR2: SNHLY, FYNNEI. CDR3 amino acids: CASSAGARYQPQHF. CDR3 DNA sequence: TGTGCCAGCAGTGCAGGGGCTCGGTATCAGCCCCAGCATTTT.

V is TRBV29-1 and J is TRBJ2-1; D gene uncertain. Trimming took 2 bases from V and 2 from J, leaving 16 bases between them. CDR3 length: 16 amino acids. Germline assignment: CDR1 SQVTM and CDR2 ANQGSEA. The DNA for the CDR3 is TGCAGCGTTGAAAGGCTAAGGGCAGTCGCCTACAATGAGCAGTTCTTC. Its translation is CSVERLRAVAYNEQFF.

This clonotype is medium-sized. This sequence joins TRBV7-9 and TRBJ2-1; maybe TRBD2 (6 bases). V was clipped by 3 bases and J by 0 bases, with 12 bases between them. This CDR3 is 16 amino acids long. Germline V gene lookup returns CDR1 SEHNR and CDR2 FQNEAQ (reference sequence). The CDR3 sequence: CASSFTGGSSYNEQFF. Here the CDR3 DNA reads TGTGCCAGCAGCTTTACCGGAGGGAGCTCCTACAATGAGCAGTTCTTC.

This clonotype has at least ten counts. The CDR3 DNA sequence: TGCGCCAGCAGCTTGGCCCTTCTCTCTGGGGCCAACGTCCTGACTTTC. As protein: CASSLALLSGANVLTF. V gene TRBV5-1 combines with J gene TRBJ2-6, with unresolved D. The CDR3 loop spans 16 amino acids. V lost 0 bases to trimming and J lost 0 bases, with 7 bases between them. Germline V CDR1 and CDR2: SGHRS, YFSETQ.

This clonotype was seen many times. The chain joins TRBV7-8 to TRBJ1-1; 7 positions agree with TRBD1. The CDR3 covers 15 residues. Germline trimming cut 5 bases from V and 4 bases from J; bases unmatched to any gene: 10. CDR1 and CDR2 from the germline V gene are SGHVS and FQNEAQ. This chain's CDR3 is CASSPPTGKGTEAFF. The CDR3 DNA sequence: TGTGCCAGCAGCCCCCCGACAGGGAAGGGCACTGAAGCTTTCTTT. The full variable domain, its missing parts supplied by reference TRBV7-8 and TRBJ1-1, is GAGVSQSPRYKVAKRGQDVALRCDPISGHVSLFWYQQALGQGPEFLTYFQNEAQLDKSGLPSDRFFAERPEGSVSTLKIQRTQQEDSAVYLCASSPPTGKGTEAFFGQGTRLTVV.

This clonotype was seen many times. V and J are TRBV2 and TRBJ2-1; D ambiguous. V dropped 4 bases and J dropped 6 bases, with 7 bases sitting between them. The CDR3 loop spans 12 amino acids. From germline, CDR1 is SNHLY and CDR2 FYNNEI. CDR3 region: CASSVMINEQFF. The CDR3 DNA sequence: TGTGCCAGCAGTGTCATGATCAATGAGCAGTTCTTC.

This clonotype was recorded many times. This rearrangement joins TRBV12-3 or TRBV12-4 to TRBJ2-6; D might be TRBD1 (6 bases). V was trimmed by 6 bases and J by 1 base, leaving 7 bases between them. CDR3 length: 14 amino acids. CDR3 sequence: CASRRGSGANVLTF. As DNA, the CDR3 is TGTGCCAGCAGGAGGGGGTCTGGGGCCAACGTCCTGACTTTC.

This clonotype was recorded many times. The chain combines TRBV11-2 with TRBJ2-1; no definite D call. CDR3 length: 12 amino acids. CDR1 and CDR2 (germline): SGHAT, FQNNGV. The V and J ends lost 5 bases and 9 bases respectively, with 11 bases between them. CDR3 protein: CASSPNLSEQFF. The CDR3 nucleotides read TGTGCCAGCAGCCCAAATTTGTCTGAGCAGTTCTTC. Based on the CDR3 plus reference TRBV11-2 and TRBJ2-1, the full variable domain is EAGVAQSPRYKIIEKRQSVAFWCNPISGHATLYWYQQILGQGPKLLIQFQNNGVVDDSQLPKDRFSAERLKGVDSTLKIQPAKLEDSAVYLCASSPNLSEQFFGPGTRLTVL.

Points on this clonotype: A far more abundant clone sits one base away, making this likely a read error. V is TRBV12-5 and J is TRBJ1-1, with 10 bases fitting TRBD1. This CDR3 comprises 17 residues. The germline V gene encodes CDR1 LGHNT and CDR2 FRNRAP. DNA of the CDR3: TGTGCCAGCAGTTTACCTGGACAGGGGGAGTATGATACTGAAGTTTTCTTT. This codes for CASSLPGQGEYDTEVFF.

Worth noting for this clonotype: At one boundary the junction diverges from the germline segment, which might be a read error. This sequence joins TRBV5-1 and TRBJ2-1; D is uncertain. Germline CDR1 SGHRS, CDR2 YFSETQ. The CDR3 sequence is 16 residues long. CDR3 protein: CASSLAGFRHLNERFF. The CDR3 region has the DNA TGCGCCAGCAGCTTGGCCGGCTTCAGACACCTCAACGAGCGGTTCTTC.

This clonotype was picked up many times. The chain recombines TRBV29-1 with TRBJ2-3, with 16 bases aligning to TRBD2. This CDR3 has 14 amino acids. Germline CDR1 and CDR2: SQVTM and ANQGSEA. After removal of 7 bases from V and 4 bases from J, the junction contained 2 bases not matched to a gene. CDR3 residues: CSAGTSGRADTQYF. The CDR3 DNA is TGCAGCGCGGGGACTAGCGGGAGGGCAGATACGCAGTATTTT.

Note on this clonotype: One end of the junction does not line up with germline, which may come from a read error. This chain connects TRBV28 to TRBJ1-1; 7 bases align to TRBD1. The CDR3 is 16 amino acids. Germline V gene sequence: CDR1 MDHEN, CDR2 SYDVKM. The CDR3: CASSSTSTGKSTEAFF. The CDR3 DNA sequence: TGTGCCAGCAGTTCCACTTCGACAGGGAAAAGCACTGAAGCTTTCTTC.

At least ten counts were recorded for this clonotype. The V and J genes are TRBV20-1 and TRBJ2-7; perhaps TRBD1 as D (5 bases). The CDR3 loop spans 12 amino acids. Germline V gene lookup returns CDR1 DFQATT and CDR2 SNEGSKA (reference sequence). With 5 bases removed from V and 5 bases from J, the gap between germline ends came to 13 bases. The CDR3 here is CSASRGRDEQYF. CDR3 DNA: TGCAGTGCTTCAAGGGGCAGGGACGAGCAGTACTTC.

At least ten counts were recorded for this clonotype. The chain carries TRBV11-2 and TRBJ2-7, with 9 bases that match TRBD2. This CDR3 spans 16 amino acids. Germline trimming cut 5 bases from V and 2 bases from J; bases unmatched to any gene: 10. Germline assignment: CDR1 SGHAT and CDR2 FQNNGV. CDR3 region: CASSLQGGRATYEQYF. The CDR3 DNA reads as TGTGCCAGCAGCCTACAAGGCGGGAGGGCAACCTACGAGCAGTACTTC.